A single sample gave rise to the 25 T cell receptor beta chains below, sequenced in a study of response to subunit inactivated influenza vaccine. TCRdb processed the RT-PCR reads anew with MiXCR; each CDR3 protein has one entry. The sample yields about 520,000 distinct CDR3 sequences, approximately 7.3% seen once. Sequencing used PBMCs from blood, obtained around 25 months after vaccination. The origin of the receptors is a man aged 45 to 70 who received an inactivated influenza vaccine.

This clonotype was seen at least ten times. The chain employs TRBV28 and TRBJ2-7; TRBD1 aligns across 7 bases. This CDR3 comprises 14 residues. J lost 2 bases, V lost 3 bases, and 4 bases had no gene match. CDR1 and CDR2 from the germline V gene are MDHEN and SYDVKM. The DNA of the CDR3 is TGTGCCAGCAGTTTGGGGGACAGAGCCTACGAGCAGTACTTC. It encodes CASSLGDRAYEQYF.

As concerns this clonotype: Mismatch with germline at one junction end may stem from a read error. The CDR3 nucleotides read TGTGCCGGCAGCCCCTCCGTGGACTCTGGAAACACCATATATTTT. It encodes CAGSPSVDSGNTIYF. This sequence joins TRBV7-2 and TRBJ1-3; D is ambiguous. Germline-derived CDR1 and CDR2 are SGHTA and FQGNSA. The length of the CDR3 is 15 residues.

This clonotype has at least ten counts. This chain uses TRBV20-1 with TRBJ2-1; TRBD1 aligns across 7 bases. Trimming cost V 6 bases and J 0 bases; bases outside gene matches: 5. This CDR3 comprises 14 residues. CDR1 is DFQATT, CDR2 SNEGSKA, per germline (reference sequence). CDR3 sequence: CSAIRDSSYNEQFF. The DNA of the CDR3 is TGCAGTGCGATCCGGGACAGCTCCTACAATGAGCAGTTCTTC.

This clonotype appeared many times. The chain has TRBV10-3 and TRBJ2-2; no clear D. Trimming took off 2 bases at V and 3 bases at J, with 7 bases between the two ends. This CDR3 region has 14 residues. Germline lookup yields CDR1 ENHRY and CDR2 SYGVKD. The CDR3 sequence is CAISEKADTGELFF. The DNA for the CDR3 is TGTGCCATCAGTGAGAAGGCCGACACCGGGGAGCTGTTTTTT.

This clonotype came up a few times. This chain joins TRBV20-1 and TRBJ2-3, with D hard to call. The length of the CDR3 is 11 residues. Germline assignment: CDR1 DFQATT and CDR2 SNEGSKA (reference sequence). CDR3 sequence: CSQRVRDTQYF. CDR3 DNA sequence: TGCAGCCAACGGGTTAGAGATACGCAGTATTTT.

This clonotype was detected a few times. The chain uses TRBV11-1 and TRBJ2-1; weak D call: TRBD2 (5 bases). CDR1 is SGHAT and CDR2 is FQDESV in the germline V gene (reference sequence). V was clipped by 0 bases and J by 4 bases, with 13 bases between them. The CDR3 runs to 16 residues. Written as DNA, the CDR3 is TGTGCCAGCAGCTTAGCGTATCTAGCCCCGTACAATGAGCAGTTCTTC. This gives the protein CASSLAYLAPYNEQFF.

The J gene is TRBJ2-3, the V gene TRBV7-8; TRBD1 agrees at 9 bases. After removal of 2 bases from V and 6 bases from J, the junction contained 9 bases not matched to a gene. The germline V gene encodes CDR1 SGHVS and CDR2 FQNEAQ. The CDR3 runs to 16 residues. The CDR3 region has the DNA TGTGCCAGCAGCTTAAATCCGGGACAGGGCCTGGATACGCAGTATTTT. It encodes CASSLNPGQGLDTQYF.

The CDR3 sequence: CASSLGDGTYEQYF. Here the CDR3 DNA reads TGTGCCAGCAGTTTGGGGGACGGGACCTACGAGCAGTACTTC. The chain couples TRBV12-3 or TRBV12-4 to TRBJ2-7, with D perhaps matching TRBD1 or TRBD2 (5 bases each). The CDR3 is 14 residues long. V gave up 3 bases and J gave up 2 bases, with 11 bases separating them.

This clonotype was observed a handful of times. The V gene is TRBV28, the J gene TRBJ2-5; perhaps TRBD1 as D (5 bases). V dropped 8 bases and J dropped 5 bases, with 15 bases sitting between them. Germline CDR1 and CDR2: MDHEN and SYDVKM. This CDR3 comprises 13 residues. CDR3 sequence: CASRASWGETQYF. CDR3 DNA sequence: TGTGCCAGCCGGGCTTCGTGGGGCGAGACCCAGTACTTC.

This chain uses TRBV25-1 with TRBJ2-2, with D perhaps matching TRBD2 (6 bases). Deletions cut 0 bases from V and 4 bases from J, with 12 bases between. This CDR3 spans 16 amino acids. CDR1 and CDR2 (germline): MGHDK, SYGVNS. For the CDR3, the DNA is TGTGCCAGCAGTGAATACGCAGAGCGGGCCACCGGGGAGCTGTTTTTT. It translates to CASSEYAERATGELFF.

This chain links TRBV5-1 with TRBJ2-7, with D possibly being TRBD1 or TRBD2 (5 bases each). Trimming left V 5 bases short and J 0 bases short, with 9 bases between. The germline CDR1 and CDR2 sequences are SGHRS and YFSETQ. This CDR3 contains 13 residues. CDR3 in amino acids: CASRWDPSYEQYF. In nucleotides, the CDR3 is TGCGCCAGCAGATGGGACCCCTCCTACGAGCAGTACTTC.

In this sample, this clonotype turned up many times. The CDR3 sequence: CASSQNRGSGNTIYF. The CDR3 DNA reads as TGCGCCAGCAGCCAAAACAGGGGCTCTGGAAACACCATATATTTT. The V gene is TRBV4-3, the J gene TRBJ1-3; 7 nucleotides match TRBD1. The CDR3 has 15 amino acids. V lost 2 bases, J lost 0 bases, and 1 base stayed unmatched. CDR1 LGHNA and CDR2 YSLEER come from the germline V gene.

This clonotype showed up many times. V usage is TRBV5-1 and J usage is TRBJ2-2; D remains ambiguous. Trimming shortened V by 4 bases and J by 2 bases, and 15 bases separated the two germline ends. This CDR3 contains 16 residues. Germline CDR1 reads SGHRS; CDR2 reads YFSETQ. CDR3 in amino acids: CASSLRAASNTGELFF. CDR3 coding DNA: TGCGCCAGCAGCCTCCGGGCCGCTAGTAACACCGGGGAGCTGTTTTTT.

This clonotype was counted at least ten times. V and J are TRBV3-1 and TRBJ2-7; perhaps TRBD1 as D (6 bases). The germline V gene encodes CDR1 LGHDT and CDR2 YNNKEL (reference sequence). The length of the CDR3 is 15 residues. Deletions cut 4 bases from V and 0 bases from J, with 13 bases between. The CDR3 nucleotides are TGTGCCAGCAGCCGCGAGGGGGTAAGCTCCTACGAGCAGTACTTC. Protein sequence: CASSREGVSSYEQYF.

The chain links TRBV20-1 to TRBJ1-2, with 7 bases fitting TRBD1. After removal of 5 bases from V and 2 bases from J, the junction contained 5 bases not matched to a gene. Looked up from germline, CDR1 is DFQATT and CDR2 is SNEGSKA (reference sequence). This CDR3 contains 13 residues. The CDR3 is CSASTGTNYGYTF. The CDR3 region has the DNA TGCAGTGCTTCGACAGGGACCAACTATGGCTACACCTTC.

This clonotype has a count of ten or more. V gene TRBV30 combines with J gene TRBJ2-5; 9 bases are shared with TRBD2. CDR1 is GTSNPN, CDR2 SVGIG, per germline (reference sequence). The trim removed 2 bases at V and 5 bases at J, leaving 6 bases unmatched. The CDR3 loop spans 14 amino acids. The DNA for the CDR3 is TGTGCCTGGAGTTATAGCGGGGGTCGGGAGACCCAGTACTTC. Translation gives CAWSYSGGRETQYF.

CDR3 DNA: TGTGCCAGCAGCCGAGCTAGGTATGAGCAGTTCTTC. Translation gives CASSRARYEQFF. The chain joins TRBV7-2 to TRBJ2-1; no definite D call. The CDR3 length is 12 residues. V dropped 5 bases and J dropped 8 bases, with 10 bases sitting between them. Germline loops: CDR1 SGHTA, CDR2 FQGNSA. The whole variable domain, remainder taken from reference TRBV7-2 and TRBJ2-1, is GAGVSQSPSNKVTEKGKDVELRCDPISGHTALYWYRQSLGQGLEFLIYFQGNSAPDKSGLPSDRFSAERTGGSVSTLTIQRTQQEDSAVYLCASSRARYEQFFGPGTRLTVL.

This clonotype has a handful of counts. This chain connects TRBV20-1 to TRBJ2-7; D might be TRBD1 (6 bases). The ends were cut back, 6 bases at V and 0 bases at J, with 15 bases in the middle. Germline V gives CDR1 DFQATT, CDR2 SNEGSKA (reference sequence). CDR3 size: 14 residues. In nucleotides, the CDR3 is TGCAGTGCGACCCAGGGGTCACTCTCCTACGAGCAGTACTTC. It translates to CSATQGSLSYEQYF.

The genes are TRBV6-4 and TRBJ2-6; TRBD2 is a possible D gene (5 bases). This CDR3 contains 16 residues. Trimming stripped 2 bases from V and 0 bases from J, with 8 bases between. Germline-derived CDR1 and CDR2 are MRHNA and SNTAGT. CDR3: CASSDPGNSGANVLTF. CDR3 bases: TGTGCCAGCAGTGACCCCGGGAACTCTGGGGCCAACGTCCTGACTTTC.

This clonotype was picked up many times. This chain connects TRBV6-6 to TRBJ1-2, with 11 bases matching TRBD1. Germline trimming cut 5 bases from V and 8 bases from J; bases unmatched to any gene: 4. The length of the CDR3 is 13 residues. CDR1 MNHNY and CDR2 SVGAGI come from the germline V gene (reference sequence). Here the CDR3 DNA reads TGTGCCAGCAGTAACCGGGACAGGGGGGGCTACACCTTC. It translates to CASSNRDRGGYTF.

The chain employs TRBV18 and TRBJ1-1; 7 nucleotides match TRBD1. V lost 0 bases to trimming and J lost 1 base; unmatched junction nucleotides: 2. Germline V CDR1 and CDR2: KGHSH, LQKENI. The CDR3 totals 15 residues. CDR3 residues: CASSPPRTGNTEAFF. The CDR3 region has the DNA TGTGCCAGCTCACCACCTCGGACAGGGAACACTGAAGCTTTCTTT.

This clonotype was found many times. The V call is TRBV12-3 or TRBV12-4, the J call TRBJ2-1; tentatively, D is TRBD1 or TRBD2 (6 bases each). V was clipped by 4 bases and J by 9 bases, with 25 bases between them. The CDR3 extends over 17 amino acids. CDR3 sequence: CASSSQGGAGRYGEQFF. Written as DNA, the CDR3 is TGTGCCAGCAGTTCCCAAGGGGGAGCGGGTAGATACGGTGAGCAGTTCTTC.

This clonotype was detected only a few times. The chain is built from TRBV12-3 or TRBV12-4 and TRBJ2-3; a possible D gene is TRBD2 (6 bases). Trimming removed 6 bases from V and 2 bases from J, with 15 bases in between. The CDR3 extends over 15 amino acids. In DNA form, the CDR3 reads TGTGCCAGCAGCGATGCGGGGAACCACACAGATACGCAGTATTTT. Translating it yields CASSDAGNHTDTQYF.

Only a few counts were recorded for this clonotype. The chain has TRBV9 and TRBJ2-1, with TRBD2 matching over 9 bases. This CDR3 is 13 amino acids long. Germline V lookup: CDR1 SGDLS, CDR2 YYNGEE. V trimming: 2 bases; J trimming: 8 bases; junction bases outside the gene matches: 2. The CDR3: CASSVRGGDEQFF. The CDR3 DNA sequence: TGTGCCAGCAGCGTGCGGGGGGGCGATGAGCAGTTCTTC.

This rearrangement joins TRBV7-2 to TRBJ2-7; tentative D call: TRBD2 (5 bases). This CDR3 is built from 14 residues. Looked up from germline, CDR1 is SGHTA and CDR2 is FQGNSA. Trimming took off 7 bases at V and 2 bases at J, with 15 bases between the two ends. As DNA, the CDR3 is TGTGCCAGCACCACGGACTTTAATACCTACGAGCAGTACTTC. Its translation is CASTTDFNTYEQYF.